The clone carrying this T cell receptor (beta chain) is a singleton in its sample. The data derive from a study of shared clonotypes between healthy human individuals. The repertoire was sequenced with immunoSEQ multiplex PCR; TCRdb's copy has only in-frame clones and lacks some. The sample holds 2,500,000 or so clones, around 92% seen once. This CDR3 is built from 15 residues. Germline V CDR1 and CDR2: SGDLS, YYNGEE. Trimming shortened V by 0 bases and J by 0 bases, and 9 bases separated the two germline ends. The gene calls are TRBV9 and TRBJ2-5; no clear D. This clonotype was sampled from a man younger than 35 in good health. Some clones in this sample may be carry-over from other donors' samples. Input material: naive CD4+ T cells from PBMCs. Subset indicated: CD45RA+ positively selected. The DNA of the CDR3 is TGTGCCAGCAGCGTAGCTACCTTGTACCAAGAGACCCAGTACTTC. Its translation: CASSVATLYQETQYF.